These 4 T cell receptor beta chains originate from one sample sequenced in a study of early stage breast cancer tumors. Here immunoSEQ multiplex PCR was the method, and the copy in TCRdb shows in-frame clones only, minus some. The data hold roughly 20,000 clones, with around 83% observed a single time. Input material: blood. Receptor source: a person aged 65-85 years with breast cancer.

The count of this clone is one. The rearrangement links TRBV19 to TRBJ1-1; D unresolved. Trimming took 3 bases from V and 3 from J, leaving 5 bases between them. Germline CDR1 and CDR2: LNHDA and SQIVND (reference sequence). CDR3 length: 12 amino acids. In nucleotides, the CDR3 is TGTGCCAGTAGTATTCGGGACACTGAAGCTTTCTTT. It yields the protein CASSIRDTEAFF.

This clone came up a few times. The V gene is TRBV2, the J gene TRBJ2-7; 8 bases align to TRBD1. The CDR3 consists of 14 residues. V lost 9 bases, J lost 0 bases, and 7 bases stayed unmatched. In germline, CDR1 is SNHLY, CDR2 FYNNEI. CDR3 in amino acids: CASTEDRDSYEQYF. The CDR3 coding sequence is TGTGCCAGTACCGAGGACAGGGACTCCTACGAGCAGTACTTC.

The chain uses TRBV30 and TRBJ2-5; no definite D call. Germline V gene data show CDR1 as GTSNPN and CDR2 as SVGIG (reference sequence). The CDR3 extends over 13 amino acids. Trimming cost V 0 bases and J 5 bases, with 10 bases left between them. For the CDR3, the DNA is TGTGCCTGGAGTGTCTCCAGTTTGGAGACCCAGTACTTC. It yields the protein CAWSVSSLETQYF. Drawing the rest from reference TRBV30 and TRBJ2-5, the complete variable domain is SQTIHQWPATLVQPVGSPLSLECTVEGTSNPNLYWYRQAAGRGLQLLFYSVGIGQISSEVPQNLSASRPQDRQFILSSKKLLLSDSGFYLCAWSVSSLETQYFGPGTRLLVL.

V usage is TRBV7-9 and J usage is TRBJ1-2, with a possible D match to TRBD1 (6 bases). Germline V gene data show CDR1 as SEHNR and CDR2 as FQNEAQ (reference sequence). With 5 bases removed from V and 4 bases from J, the gap between germline ends came to 14 bases. The CDR3 is made up of 14 amino acids. The CDR3 here is CASSIGQYGYGYTF. In DNA, the CDR3 is TGTGCCAGCAGCATAGGACAGTACGGCTATGGCTACACCTTC.